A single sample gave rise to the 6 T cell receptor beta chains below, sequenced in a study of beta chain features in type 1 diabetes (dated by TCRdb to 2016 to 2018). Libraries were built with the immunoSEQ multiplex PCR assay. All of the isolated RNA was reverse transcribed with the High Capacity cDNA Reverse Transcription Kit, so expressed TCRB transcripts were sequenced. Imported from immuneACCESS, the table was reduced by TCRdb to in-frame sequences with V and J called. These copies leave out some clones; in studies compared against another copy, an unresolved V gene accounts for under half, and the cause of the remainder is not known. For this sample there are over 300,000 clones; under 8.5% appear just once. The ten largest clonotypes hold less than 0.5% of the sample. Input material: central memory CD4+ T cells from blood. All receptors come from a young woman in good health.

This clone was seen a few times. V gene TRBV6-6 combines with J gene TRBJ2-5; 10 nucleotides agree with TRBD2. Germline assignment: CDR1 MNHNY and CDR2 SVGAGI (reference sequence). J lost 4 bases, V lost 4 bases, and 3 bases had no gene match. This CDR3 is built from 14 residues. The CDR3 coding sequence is TGTGCCAGCAGTTTAGGGACTAGCGTAGAGACCCAGTACTTC. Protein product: CASSLGTSVETQYF.

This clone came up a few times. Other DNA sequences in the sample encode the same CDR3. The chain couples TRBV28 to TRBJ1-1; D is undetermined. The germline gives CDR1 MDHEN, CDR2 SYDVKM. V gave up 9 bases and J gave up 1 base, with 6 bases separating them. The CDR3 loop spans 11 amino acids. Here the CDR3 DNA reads TGTGCCAGTCTAAGGAACACTGAAGCTTTCTTT. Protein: CASLRNTEAFF.

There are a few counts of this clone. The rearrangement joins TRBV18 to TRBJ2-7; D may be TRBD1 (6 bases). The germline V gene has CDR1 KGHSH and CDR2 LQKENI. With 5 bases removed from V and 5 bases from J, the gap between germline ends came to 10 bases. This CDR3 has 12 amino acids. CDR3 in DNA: TGTGCCAGCTCAACAGGGTACGACGAGCAGTACTTC. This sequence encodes CASSTGYDEQYF.

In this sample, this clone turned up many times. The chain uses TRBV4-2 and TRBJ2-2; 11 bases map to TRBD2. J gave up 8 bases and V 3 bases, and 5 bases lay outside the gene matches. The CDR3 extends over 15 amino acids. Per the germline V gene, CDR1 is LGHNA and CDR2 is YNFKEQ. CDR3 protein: CASSHTSGSQGELFF. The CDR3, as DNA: TGTGCCAGCAGCCATACTAGCGGGAGTCAAGGGGAGCTGTTTTTT.

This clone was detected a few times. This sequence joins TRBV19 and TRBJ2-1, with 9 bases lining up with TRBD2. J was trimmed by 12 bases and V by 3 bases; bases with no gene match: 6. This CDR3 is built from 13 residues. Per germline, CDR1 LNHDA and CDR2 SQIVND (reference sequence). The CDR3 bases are TGTGCCAGTAGTATGCTGGCTAGCGGGACGCAGTTCTTC. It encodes CASSMLASGTQFF.

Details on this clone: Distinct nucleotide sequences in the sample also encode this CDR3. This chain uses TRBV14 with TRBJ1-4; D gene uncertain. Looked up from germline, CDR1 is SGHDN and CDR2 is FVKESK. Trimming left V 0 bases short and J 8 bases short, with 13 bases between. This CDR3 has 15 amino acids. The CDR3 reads CASSQDRAAGEKLFF. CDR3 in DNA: TGTGCCAGCAGCCAAGATCGGGCCGCTGGAGAAAAACTGTTTTTT.